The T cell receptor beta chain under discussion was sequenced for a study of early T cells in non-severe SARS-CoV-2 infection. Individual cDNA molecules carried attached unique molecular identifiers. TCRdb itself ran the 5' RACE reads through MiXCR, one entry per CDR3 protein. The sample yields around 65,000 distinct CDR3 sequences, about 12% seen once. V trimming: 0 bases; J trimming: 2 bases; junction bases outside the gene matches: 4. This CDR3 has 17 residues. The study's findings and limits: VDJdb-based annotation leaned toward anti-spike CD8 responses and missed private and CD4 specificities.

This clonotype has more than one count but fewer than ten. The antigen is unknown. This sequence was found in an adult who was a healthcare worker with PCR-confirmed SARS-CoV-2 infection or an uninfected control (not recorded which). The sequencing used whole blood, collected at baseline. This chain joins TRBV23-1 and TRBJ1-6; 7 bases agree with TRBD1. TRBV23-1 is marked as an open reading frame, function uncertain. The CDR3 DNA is TGCGCCAGCAGTCAATCGACGGGGACAGCCTATAATTCACCCCTCCACTTT. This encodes CASSQSTGTAYNSPLHF.